The next 25 T cell receptor beta chains were all read from a single sample in a study of cytomegalovirus exposure and HLA in healthy donors (dated by TCRdb to 2015 to 2018). The library relied on the immunoSEQ multiplex PCR assay. For the multiplex PCR, a mixture combining 60 forward primers for TCR Vbeta segments and 13 reverse primers for TCR Jbeta segments was used. TCRdb took over this immuneACCESS table, retaining in-frame rearrangements with V and J assigned. Such tables are incomplete; in checked studies, under half of the missing clones stem from an unresolved V gene, and the remainder is unexplained. The sample has around 130,000 clones on record. The top ten constitute about 1.6% of the sample. The sequencing sample was made of PBMCs. These receptor sequences come from a woman in her 40s in good health and CMV-seronegative.

The J gene is TRBJ2-4, the V gene TRBV11-2; 10 bases fit TRBD2. The J segment lost 8 bases and the V segment lost 4 bases, leaving 8 bases of the junction unmatched. CDR3 length: 15 amino acids. Germline loops: CDR1 SGHAT, CDR2 FQNNGV. The CDR3 spells CASSSPSGGGDIQYF. The CDR3, as DNA: TGTGCCAGCAGCTCCCCTAGCGGGGGAGGAGACATTCAGTACTTC.

CDR3 in amino acids: CASSFDREYGYTF. CDR3 nucleotide sequence: TGTGCCAGCAGCTTCGACAGGGAGTATGGCTACACCTTC. The rearrangement joins TRBV5-4 to TRBJ1-2; 7 bases map to TRBD1. CDR1 and CDR2 (germline): SGHNT, YYREEE (reference sequence). J lost 5 bases, V lost 2 bases, and 3 bases had no gene match. The CDR3 loop spans 13 amino acids. Full variable domain (remainder filled in from reference TRBV5-4 and TRBJ1-2): ETGVTQSPTHLIKTRGQQVTLRCSSQSGHNTVSWYQQALGQGPQFIFQYYREEENGRGNFPPRFSGLQFPNYSSELNVNALELDDSALYLCASSFDREYGYTFGSGTRLTVV.

The V gene is TRBV6-6, the J gene TRBJ2-5; TRBD2 matches 12 bases. CDR3 length equals 16 residues. J gave up 5 bases and V 6 bases, and 10 bases lay outside the gene matches. CDR1 and CDR2 (germline): MNHNY, SVGAGI (reference sequence). CDR3: CASRGTSGSRSETQYF. CDR3 nucleotide sequence: TGTGCCAGCAGGGGGACTAGCGGGTCCCGATCCGAGACCCAGTACTTC.

V and J are TRBV19 and TRBJ1-1; the D is unclear. Germline-derived CDR1 and CDR2 are LNHDA and SQIVND (reference sequence). The CDR3 spans 12 residues. V was trimmed by 7 bases and J by 3 bases, leaving 9 bases between them. The CDR3 DNA follows: TGTGCCAGTACCGATGCGTACACTGAAGCTTTCTTT. Amino acids: CASTDAYTEAFF.

The chain is built from TRBV10-3 and TRBJ2-1; tentative D call: TRBD1 (8 bases). The V end was cut by 1 base, the J end by 5 bases, with 12 bases between. The CDR3 has 15 residues. The germline gives CDR1 ENHRY, CDR2 SYGVKD. The CDR3 region is CAISEFTGGDNEQFF. For the CDR3, the DNA is TGTGCCATCAGTGAGTTTACAGGGGGGGACAATGAGCAGTTCTTC.

The J gene is TRBJ1-2, the V gene TRBV29-1, with TRBD1 identical over 7 bases. The CDR3 contains 14 residues. Germline V gene data show CDR1 as SQVTM and CDR2 as ANQGSEA. V shed 0 bases and J 8 bases; nucleotides not matched to a gene: 9. The chain's CDR3 is CSVEDPGRGKGYTF. CDR3 bases: TGCAGCGTTGAAGATCCGGGCAGGGGGAAAGGCTACACCTTC. The full variable domain, its missing parts supplied by reference TRBV29-1 and TRBJ1-2, is SAVISQKPSRDICQRGTSLTIQCQVDSQVTMMFWYRQQPGQSLTLIATANQGSEATYESGFVIDKFPISRPNLTFSTLTVSNMSPEDSSIYLCSVEDPGRGKGYTFGSGTRLTVV.

CDR3 region: CAISGRKATGELFF. The CDR3 DNA follows: TGTGCCATCAGTGGCAGGAAGGCCACCGGGGAGCTGTTTTTT. The chain has TRBV10-3 and TRBJ2-2; D not resolved. Germline V gene sequence: CDR1 ENHRY, CDR2 SYGVKD. The CDR3 covers 14 residues. Trimming took off 4 bases at V and 4 bases at J, with 10 bases between the two ends.

The chain joins TRBV6-1 to TRBJ2-2, with 7 positions matching TRBD2. The CDR3 runs to 15 residues. Germline loops: CDR1 MNHNS, CDR2 SASEGT. The junction had 9 bases not matched to a gene; V was cut back by 7 bases and J by 4 bases. This CDR3 is CASKSNSGGTGELFF. CDR3 bases: TGTGCCAGCAAATCCAACTCGGGGGGCACCGGGGAGCTGTTTTTT.

The chain employs TRBV28 and TRBJ1-1; 11 nucleotides align to TRBD1. Germline CDR1 MDHEN, CDR2 SYDVKM. The CDR3 is 15 residues long. Unmatched junction bases numbered 2, after V lost 0 bases and J lost 5 bases. The DNA for the CDR3 is TGTGCCAGCAGTTTATGGGACAGGGGGCATACTGAAGCTTTCTTT. Amino acid sequence: CASSLWDRGHTEAFF.

This chain joins TRBV27 and TRBJ1-2; the match to TRBD1 covers 8 bases. The V and J ends lost 5 bases and 4 bases, in that order; junction bases with no gene match: 6. CDR3 size: 14 residues. Germline CDR1 MNHEY, CDR2 SMNVEV (reference sequence). The CDR3 nucleotides read TGTGCCAGCAGTATAAGACAGGGGCCCTATGGCTACACCTTC. The encoded protein is CASSIRQGPYGYTF.

The chain uses TRBV7-2 and TRBJ1-2, with 7 bases fitting TRBD1. J gave up 3 bases and V 5 bases, and 6 bases lay outside the gene matches. Germline V gene sequence: CDR1 SGHTA, CDR2 FQGNSA. The CDR3 runs 14 residues. CDR3 in amino acids: CASSKRQGDYGYTF. CDR3 in DNA: TGTGCCAGCAGCAAACGACAGGGTGACTATGGCTACACCTTC.

The chain combines TRBV7-2 with TRBJ1-1; no clear D gene. The CDR3 covers 13 residues. Germline CDR1 and CDR2: SGHTA and FQGNSA. The germline V and J ends were trimmed by 6 bases and 11 bases, with 19 bases remaining between them. The DNA of the CDR3 is TGTGCCAGCAGGCCATCCGCGGGGAATGTGGCTTTCTTT. This translates into CASRPSAGNVAFF.

This chain connects TRBV6-1 to TRBJ1-6; D unresolved. Germline V gives CDR1 MNHNS, CDR2 SASEGT. This CDR3 contains 17 residues. Trimming pared 2 bases from V and 8 bases from J, leaving 19 bases between. DNA for the CDR3: TGTGCCAGCAGTGAATTCCTGGTCGAGGGTGATGATTCACCCCTCCACTTT. It codes for CASSEFLVEGDDSPLHF.

The CDR3 DNA reads as TGTGCCAGCACCCAGGTACCTAATCAGCCCCAGCATTTT. It encodes CASTQVPNQPQHF. This chain joins TRBV6-1 and TRBJ1-5; D not certain. CDR3 length equals 13 residues. The V gene lost 7 bases and the J gene lost 4 bases, with 11 bases spanning the gap. Germline CDR1 reads MNHNS; CDR2 reads SASEGT.

The V and J genes are TRBV7-8 and TRBJ2-2; 7 bases are shared with TRBD1. Germline V gene lookup returns CDR1 SGHVS and CDR2 FQNEAQ. V shed 5 bases, J shed 1 base, and the junction held 4 bases outside the gene matches. This CDR3 has 15 residues. The CDR3 region is CASSVRDRNTGELFF. CDR3 sequence (DNA): TGTGCCAGCAGCGTCCGGGACAGGAACACCGGGGAGCTGTTTTTT.

V and J are TRBV15 and TRBJ2-5, with D tentatively TRBD1 (7 bases). The CDR3 has 14 residues. Germline loops: CDR1 LNHNV, CDR2 YYDKDF (reference sequence). Trimming left V 0 bases short and J 4 bases short, with 9 bases between. The DNA of the CDR3 is TGTGCCACCAGCAGAGATCAGGGGGGAGAGACCCAGTACTTC. Residues: CATSRDQGGETQYF.

CDR3 sequence: CAISESMGQSGGYTF. CDR3 in DNA: TGTGCCATCAGTGAGTCGATGGGGCAGAGTGGGGGCTACACCTTC. The chain links TRBV10-3 to TRBJ1-2; D possibly corresponds to TRBD1 (5 bases). The V end was cut by 0 bases, the J end by 8 bases, with 16 bases between. Germline assignment: CDR1 ENHRY and CDR2 SYGVKD. The length of the CDR3 is 15 residues.

The V call is TRBV18, the J call TRBJ2-1; 12 bases are shared with TRBD2. Germline loops: CDR1 KGHSH, CDR2 LQKENI. After removal of 0 bases from V and 12 bases from J, the junction contained 6 bases not matched to a gene. CDR3 length: 15 amino acids. CDR3 residues: CASSPPSSGGASQFF. Written as DNA, the CDR3 is TGTGCCAGCTCACCACCCTCTAGCGGGGGGGCCTCGCAGTTCTTC.

V and J are TRBV5-1 and TRBJ2-5; 7 positions agree with TRBD2. CDR3 size: 13 residues. After removal of 3 bases from V and 5 bases from J, the junction contained 4 bases not matched to a gene. Germline values: CDR1 SGHRS, CDR2 YFSETQ. The chain's CDR3 is CASSSTGGETQYF. CDR3 DNA sequence: TGCGCCAGCAGCTCCACCGGGGGGGAGACCCAGTACTTC. The full variable domain, rest sourced from reference TRBV5-1 and TRBJ2-5, is KAGVTQTPRYLIKTRGQQVTLSCSPISGHRSVSWYQQTPGQGLQFLFEYFSETQRNKGNFPGRFSGRQFSNSRSEMNVSTLELGDSALYLCASSSTGGETQYFGPGTRLLVL.

The chain has TRBV7-2 and TRBJ1-6, with 9 bases lining up with TRBD1. Germline V gene sequence: CDR1 SGHTA, CDR2 FQGNSA. Trimming removed 1 base from V and 9 bases from J; junction bases left unmatched: 4. The CDR3 runs to 15 residues. The CDR3 coding sequence is TGTGCCAGCAGCTTAGGGACAGGGGTGGCTTCACCCCTCCACTTT. Encoded protein: CASSLGTGVASPLHF.

V is TRBV7-2 and J is TRBJ1-1, with 9 bases lining up with TRBD1. This CDR3 has 13 amino acids. Looked up from germline, CDR1 is SGHTA and CDR2 is FQGNSA. V was pared by 0 bases and J by 11 bases, with 4 bases of the junction left unmatched. The CDR3 region has the DNA TGTGCCAGCAGCTTAGCGGGACAGGGAAGGGCTTTCTTT. Its translation: CASSLAGQGRAFF.

This chain links TRBV27 with TRBJ1-1; a possible D gene is TRBD1 (6 bases). The CDR3 covers 13 residues. With 0 bases removed from V and 4 bases from J, the gap between germline ends came to 6 bases. Germline CDR1 reads MNHEY; CDR2 reads SMNVEV (reference sequence). As DNA, the CDR3 is TGTGCCAGCAGTTTATCGGACAGCACTGAAGCTTTCTTT. It translates to CASSLSDSTEAFF.

The V call is TRBV5-1, the J call TRBJ2-7, with TRBD2 as a possible D gene (5 bases). CDR1 is SGHRS, CDR2 YFSETQ, per germline. The CDR3 runs 14 residues. V was trimmed by 5 bases and J by 6 bases, leaving 18 bases between them. In DNA, the CDR3 is TGCGCCAGCAGATTCGAGGGTGTGAGTTCCGAGCAGTACTTC. Amino acid sequence: CASRFEGVSSEQYF.

The chain joins TRBV7-3 to TRBJ2-3, with D unclear. Trimming stripped 4 bases from V and 0 bases from J, with 14 bases between. From germline, CDR1 is SGHTA and CDR2 FQGTGA. The CDR3 spans 16 residues. In DNA, the CDR3 is TGTGCCAGCAGCTCCTCGCTAACCCCTAGCACAGATACGCAGTATTTT. Its protein product is CASSSSLTPSTDTQYF.

The chain joins TRBV5-8 to TRBJ2-7; 9 bases are shared with TRBD1. Trimming removed 2 bases from V and 2 bases from J; junction bases left unmatched: 2. The germline V gene encodes CDR1 SGHTS and CDR2 YDEGEE. CDR3 length equals 14 residues. As DNA, the CDR3 is TGTGCCAGCAGCTTAAACAGGGGGCCCTACGAGCAGTACTTC. It codes for CASSLNRGPYEQYF.